The rows below give T cell receptor beta chains drawn from one sample of a study of blood T cell repertoires in COVID-19. Sequencing was performed with immunoSEQ multiplex PCR; in TCRdb, only in-frame clones are kept and a portion is missing. In the table there are 250,000 or so clones, 85% to 90% of which are singletons. Sequencing used peripheral blood. These receptors came from a woman aged 60 to 75 with COVID-19, enrolled during active disease. CDR3s include the opening cysteine and the closing phenylalanine or tryptophan. D genes are given only for firm matches. Where a row states a size, it is once, few, many or the class of an expanded clone; other rows omit it.

TRBV7-3	-	TRBJ1-2	-	TGTGCCAGCAGCTTGGGCACCCTAACAAACTATGGCTACACCTTC	CASSLGTLTNYGYTF
TRBV5-1	-	TRBJ1-6	TRBD1	TGCGCCAGCAGTCGGACAGGGGTTGGGTCCTATAATTCACCCCTCCACTTT	CASSRTGVGSYNSPLHF
TRBV30	-	TRBJ1-2	-	TGTGCCTGGGGGAAGACAGCTCCCTATGGCTACACCTTC	CAWGKTAPYGYTF
TRBV19	-	TRBJ2-7	TRBD2	TGTGCCAGTAGTCCCAGTAAGAGCGGGGGGGCCTACGAGCAGTACTTC	CASSPSKSGGAYEQYF
TRBV6-1	once	TRBJ2-3	-	TGTGCCAGCAGTGAACTAGTGCGGCTTTGGACAGATACGCAGTATTTT	CASSELVRLWTDTQYF
TRBV3-1/TRBV3-2	-	TRBJ1-1	-	TGTGCCAGCAGCCAAGTTAGGGGCAACACTGAAGCTTTCTTT	CASSQVRGNTEAFF
TRBV6-6	-	TRBJ2-3	TRBD2	TGTGCCAGCAGTTTGCGACTAGCGGGGGGCACAGATACGCAGTATTTT	CASSLRLAGGTDTQYF
TRBV3-1/TRBV3-2	-	TRBJ1-1	-	TGTGCCAGCAGCCAAGGCTCAAAAACAACTGAAGCTTTCTTT	CASSQGSKTTEAFF
TRBV6-1	-	TRBJ2-1	-	TGTGCCAGCAGTGAAGATCGGACAGCTTACAATGAGCAGTTCTTC	CASSEDRTAYNEQFF
TRBV7-6	-	TRBJ1-1	-	TGTGCCAGCAGCTTAGTATTTGTGGGGGCCTCTCCGAACACTGAAGCTTTCTTT	CASSLVFVGASPNTEAFF
TRBV4-1	-	TRBJ1-1	TRBD1	TGCGCCAGCAGCCAAGTCAGGGGGCAAGGTACTGAAGCTTTCTTT	CASSQVRGQGTEAFF
TRBV6-1	-	TRBJ1-1	TRBD1	TGTGCCAGCAGTTATAGGGGGCAGAACACTGAAGCTTTCTTT	CASSYRGQNTEAFF
TRBV5-4	-	TRBJ2-1	-	TGTGCCAGCAGCTTGGTCCAGGGGACGAGAGTTTACAATGAGCAGTTCTTC	CASSLVQGTRVYNEQFF
TRBV4-1	-	TRBJ2-7	TRBD2	TGCGCCAGCAGCCAAGGGACTAGCGGGGGGCTTTTCTCCTACGAGCAGTACTTC	CASSQGTSGGLFSYEQYF
TRBV18	-	TRBJ2-7	TRBD2	TGTGCCAGCTCGGGAGGGACGGCCTACGAGCAGTACTTC	CASSGGTAYEQYF
TRBV7-6	-	TRBJ2-1	TRBD1	TGTGCCAGCAGCCGACGGGACAGGGACTTCTACAATGAGCAGTTCTTC	CASSRRDRDFYNEQFF
TRBV12-3/TRBV12-4	-	TRBJ2-7	-	TGTGCCAGCGGAGCTCCTTGGGAGCAGTACTTC	CASGAPWEQYF
TRBV6-2/TRBV6-3	-	TRBJ2-7	TRBD1	TGTGCCAGCAGTTTCTCCGGACAGGGCTGGGACGAGCAGTACTTC	CASSFSGQGWDEQYF
TRBV19	few	TRBJ1-2	-	TGTGCCAGTAGACGCAGGCAATTGGGCTATGGCTACACCTTC	CASRRRQLGYGYTF
TRBV3-1/TRBV3-2	few	TRBJ1-2	TRBD1	TGTGCCAGCAGCTCAAGACAGGGGAGCGGCTACACCTTC	CASSSRQGSGYTF
TRBV18	-	TRBJ1-3	-	TGTGCCAGCTCATCCCAGGATTCTGGAAACACCATATATTTT	CASSSQDSGNTIYF
TRBV5-1	-	TRBJ1-2	TRBD1	TGCGCCAGCCGGGAACTTCCCGACAGGGGAAATGGCTACACCTTC	CASRELPDRGNGYTF
TRBV9	-	TRBJ1-1	TRBD1	TGTGCCAGCAGCCTGCGGACAGGCGTTAACACTGAAGCTTTCTTT	CASSLRTGVNTEAFF
TRBV5-4	-	TRBJ1-5	TRBD1	TGTGCCAGCAGCCGCAACCCGGGACAGGGTGAACAGCCCCAGCATTTT	CASSRNPGQGEQPQHF
TRBV5-6	few	TRBJ2-1	TRBD1	TGTGCCAGCAGCTTGCGACAGGGCAATGAGCAGTTCTTC	CASSLRQGNEQFF
TRBV5-5	-	TRBJ1-5	-	TGTGCCAGCAGCTTGGTTCAGGGGAAAGGTCAGCCCCAGCATTTT	CASSLVQGKGQPQHF
TRBV7-2	once	TRBJ1-5	-	TGTGCCAGCAGCCCCCAGGGGACCCTTGGCCCCCAGCATTTT	CASSPQGTLGPQHF
TRBV7-2	-	TRBJ2-2	TRBD2	TGTGCCAGCAGCCTGATAGCGGGGGATGACACCGGGGAGCTGTTTTTT	CASSLIAGDDTGELFF
TRBV15	-	TRBJ1-5	-	TGTGCCACCACCCTTATCGAGGGCCACAATCAGCCCCAGCATTTT	CATTLIEGHNQPQHF
TRBV19	once	TRBJ2-1	TRBD2	TGTGCCAGTAGTCCCAACCGGGGGGGGGCGGTCAATGAGCAGTTCTTC	CASSPNRGGAVNEQFF
TRBV5-6	once	TRBJ1-1	TRBD1	TGTGCCAGCAGCCCAAAGGGACAGGGGGTCACTGAAGCTTTCTTT	CASSPKGQGVTEAFF
TRBV6-5	-	TRBJ1-2	TRBD1	TGTGCCAGCACCCAAGGACAGGACAACTATGGCTACACCTTC	CASTQGQDNYGYTF
TRBV5-1	-	TRBJ1-2	-	TGCGCCAGCAACTCCGGAGGGGATTCTGTATGGGACCTCTATGGCTACACCTTC	CASNSGGDSVWDLYGYTF
TRBV10-3	-	TRBJ2-1	TRBD2	TGTGCCATCAGTCTAACTAGCGGGGGGACCTCCTACAATGAGCAGTTCTTC	CAISLTSGGTSYNEQFF
TRBV9	-	TRBJ1-1	TRBD1	TGTGCCAGCAGCCACAGGGGAACCGAAGCTTTCTTT	CASSHRGTEAFF
TRBV28	-	TRBJ1-4	-	TGTGCCAGCAGGTGGACAGTAGGGGCTCGAGCTAATGAAAAACTGTTTTTT	CASRWTVGARANEKLFF
TRBV5-1	once	TRBJ1-1	-	TGCGCCAGCAGCTTCTCAGGAATGAACACTGAAGCTTTCTTT	CASSFSGMNTEAFF
TRBV29-1	-	TRBJ1-1	-	TGCAGCGCAACCAAATGGACAGAAATGAACACTGAAGCTTTCTTT	CSATKWTEMNTEAFF
TRBV7-3	-	TRBJ2-3	TRBD2	TGTGCCAGCAGCTTGGAAAGCGGGGGGTCCCGGGATACGCAGTATTTT	CASSLESGGSRDTQYF
TRBV7-8	-	TRBJ1-3	-	TGTGCCAGCAGCTTCACAGGGTTAGGAAACACCATATATTTT	CASSFTGLGNTIYF
TRBV5-4	-	TRBJ2-1	TRBD2	TGTGCCAGCAGTATGGGACTAGCGGGTCACAATGAGCAGTTCTTC	CASSMGLAGHNEQFF
TRBV5-8	-	TRBJ1-1	-	TGTGCCAGCAGCTTGGTTGAGGGAAACACTGAAGCTTTCTTT	CASSLVEGNTEAFF
TRBV5-1	-	TRBJ1-5	-	TGCGCCAGCAGCCACGGGGAGCGCGATCAGCCCCAGCATTTT	CASSHGERDQPQHF
TRBV4-2	once	TRBJ1-5	-	TGTGCCAGCAGCCAAAGGGAGAATCAGCCCCAGCATTTT	CASSQRENQPQHF
TRBV7-2	-	TRBJ2-7	TRBD1	TGTGCCAGCATCCCCGGGACAGCATCTTTCTACGAGCAGTACTTC	CASIPGTASFYEQYF
TRBV15	-	TRBJ1-5	TRBD1	TGTGCCACCAGCGGTTCTGGACAGGGTATTTATCAGCCCCAGCATTTT	CATSGSGQGIYQPQHF
TRBV5-4	-	TRBJ2-5	TRBD2	TGTGCCAGCAGCCAAATAGCGGGAGCCCAAGAGACCCAGTACTTC	CASSQIAGAQETQYF
TRBV19	-	TRBJ2-5	TRBD1	TGTGCCAGTAGTATAAGGGGGCGCCTCCAAGAGACCCAGTACTTC	CASSIRGRLQETQYF
TRBV4-1	-	TRBJ2-7	-	TGCGCCAGCAGCCAGCCGACAGCCTCCTACGAGCAGTACTTC	CASSQPTASYEQYF
TRBV9	once	TRBJ2-1	-	TGTGCCAGCTCCGGGCTTACGGGGGACCTTTACAATGAGCAGTTCTTC	CASSGLTGDLYNEQFF
TRBV19	once	TRBJ2-5	-	TGTGCCAGTAGTATTGGCGACAGCCAAGAGACCCAGTACTTC	CASSIGDSQETQYF
TRBV19	-	TRBJ2-7	TRBD2	TGTGCCAGTAGGTCCCAAGCGGGGGGCCTACCCTACGAGCAGTACTTC	CASRSQAGGLPYEQYF
TRBV27	-	TRBJ1-5	-	TGTGCCAGCAGTCCACAGGGCCACACGGGCCAGCCCCAGCATTTT	CASSPQGHTGQPQHF
TRBV7-8	-	TRBJ1-1	-	TGTGCCAGCAGCTTAGCGCAGGGGACTAATGAAGCTTTCTTT	CASSLAQGTNEAFF
TRBV7-2	-	TRBJ1-2	TRBD1	TGTGCCAGCAGTTCCCGCCAGGGGGGCGGATATGGCTACACCTTC	CASSSRQGGGYGYTF
TRBV5-4	-	TRBJ2-3	TRBD1	TGTGCCAGCAGCGTTACAGGGGGCGCCGTGGATACGCAGTATTTT	CASSVTGGAVDTQYF
TRBV18	-	TRBJ2-3	TRBD2	TGTGCCAGCTCACCACCTAAGGGAGGGACAGATACGCAGTATTTT	CASSPPKGGTDTQYF
TRBV7-8	-	TRBJ1-2	-	TGTGCCAGCAGCTTAAACGCGGCTTGGGGAGGGAGGGAAGGTTCGGGTGGCTACACCTTC	CASSLNAAWGGREGSGGYTF
TRBV7-9	-	TRBJ1-1	-	TGTGCCAGCAGCCCCCAGGCAGGGGAAGCTTTCTTT	CASSPQAGEAFF
TRBV10-3	-	TRBJ1-5	-	TGTGCCATCAGTGACGGGACACCCGTGGGCAATCAGCCCCAGCATTTT	CAISDGTPVGNQPQHF